This T cell receptor (beta chain) came from a study of cytomegalovirus exposure and HLA in healthy donors. For the study at large: A subsequent analysis reported that the roughly 120 validation repertoires were produced on the same platform that had also been used for the approximately 710 first-cohort repertoires. Study-level results: Reports described diagnosis of cytomegalovirus status by the classifier as highly specific and sensitive. According to a later analysis, TCR clusters from the first cohort tended to co-occur in the roughly 110 validation repertoires.

Germline V gives CDR1 WSHSY, CDR2 SAAADI. The CDR3 runs 13 residues. Trimming shortened V by 7 bases and J by 5 bases, and 14 bases separated the two germline ends. The donors formed part of the roughly 120-subject validation cohort, distinct from the approximately 670-subject first cohort. Sequencing was performed with immunoSEQ multiplex PCR; in TCRdb, only in-frame clones are kept and a portion is missing. The repertoire holds roughly 68,000 clones, with just over 95% as singletons. Comments on this clone: Its antigen is not identified.

The chain recombines TRBV10-2 with TRBJ1-2; D unclear. The source is a woman between 18 and 29 years old in good health and CMV-seropositive. Source material: PBMCs. CDR3 DNA: TGCGCCAGCAACATAGGGAGGGATTATGGCTACACCTTC. As protein: CASNIGRDYGYTF.